This T cell receptor (beta chain) is from a study of pediatric ulcerative colitis. Study-level results: Ulcerative colitis patients shared more blood-rectal clones than controls.

TCRdb's copy holds only in-frame clones and misses some; the assay was immunoSEQ multiplex PCR. The sample has about 64,000 clones, 85% to 90% seen once. As to this clone: Its antigen remains unknown.

The origin of this receptor is a boy younger than 18 with severe ulcerative colitis. The specimen was blood.

CDR3: CAWSPLGRLSTDTQYF. CDR3 sequence (DNA): TGTGCCTGGAGTCCACTGGGACGCCTTAGCACAGATACGCAGTATTTT. V usage is TRBV30 and J usage is TRBJ2-3, with D perhaps TRBD1 or TRBD2 (5 bases each). Germline CDR1 GTSNPN, CDR2 SVGIG (reference sequence). Trimming pared 2 bases from V and 0 bases from J, leaving 15 bases between. The CDR3 consists of 16 residues.